This TCR beta chain appears in the sequencing data of a study of blood T cell repertoires in COVID-19 (dated by TCRdb to about 2020). Some background on the complete study: Samples covering the acute and convalescent phases of COVID-19 were provided by collaborators in the United States, Italy and Spain. The prospective study material was composed of cDNA or gDNA derived from T cells, B-cell-depleted T cells, or PBMCs. The dataset comprised deeply sampled blood TCRbeta repertoires from subjects exposed to, actively infected with, or recovered from COVID-19. A freely available public database, intended as a resource for researchers studying the immune response to SARS-CoV-2, is where the repertoires were released. The samples were drawn from two sources: the first 160 participants of the ongoing ImmuneRACE study, and 1,200 or so subjects contributed by 6 global collaborators. A de-identified subject ID, COVID-19 status, age in years and sex were almost always included in the sample metadata. Where available, HLA class I and class II types were taken from metadata supplied by the sample provider and were not determined by assay-based typing.

CDR1 and CDR2 are read off the germline V gene as MDHEN and SYDVKM. The CDR3 spans 15 residues, from the cysteine through the phenylalanine. CDR3 DNA is the only sequence kept; it has 45 bases, read in frame from the first base. V trim: 4 bases; J trim: 11 bases; unmatched bases: 15. In the case of this clone: The clone's antigen remains unknown. No clone much larger than this one lies a single base away; base qualities are absent.

The immunoSEQ Assay, a bias-controlled multiplex PCR, was used to amplify TCRbeta CDR3 regions from genomic DNA. The paper's processing steps were these. Nucleated cell counts per sample were estimated from amplification of reference gene primers within the assay. To quantify the absolute abundance of each unique TCRbeta CDR3 rearrangement, sequence reads were collapsed and filtered. For each sample, productive Simpson clonality was calculated as the square root of Simpson's diversity index across productive rearrangements. Held by TCRdb, this immuneACCESS table contains in-frame sequences only and omits some clones. Under half of the omission traces to an unresolved V gene where checked; the cause of the rest is unknown. The V and J calls and clone size were taken over from that table, and D and trimming were inferred from the DNA. Here the sample has 210,000 or so clones; approximately 80% occur a single time. The ten biggest clones cover roughly 4.5% of the sample.

The investigation overall reported the following: The quantity of clinical and demographic metadata differed by source and by participant and was supplied without curation.

Participants in the prospective study were enrolled through a virtual design, were aged about 18 to 100 years, and lived in about two dozen United States geographic areas. In the prospective study, participants were assigned to cohorts based on the clinical history participants reported in a screening survey and a study questionnaire. Mobile phlebotomists in the prospective study collected whole blood, serum and a nasopharyngeal or oropharyngeal swab from every participant. Over an approximately 2-month period, participants in the prospective study had the option of providing additional blood draws and questionnaires. Before DNA extraction, prospective study blood samples were shipped either frozen or at room temperature.

This clonotype was obtained from a man aged 25-45 years with acute COVID-19. The rearranged segments are TRBV28 and TRBJ1-1, and 8 junction bases match TRBD1. The sequencing input was PBMCs or T cells enriched from blood (not recorded which). This receptor carries the CDR3 CASSSTIDRGGMAFF. The DNA is TGTGCCAGCAGTTCGACTATTGACAGGGGCGGTATGGCTTTCTTT.